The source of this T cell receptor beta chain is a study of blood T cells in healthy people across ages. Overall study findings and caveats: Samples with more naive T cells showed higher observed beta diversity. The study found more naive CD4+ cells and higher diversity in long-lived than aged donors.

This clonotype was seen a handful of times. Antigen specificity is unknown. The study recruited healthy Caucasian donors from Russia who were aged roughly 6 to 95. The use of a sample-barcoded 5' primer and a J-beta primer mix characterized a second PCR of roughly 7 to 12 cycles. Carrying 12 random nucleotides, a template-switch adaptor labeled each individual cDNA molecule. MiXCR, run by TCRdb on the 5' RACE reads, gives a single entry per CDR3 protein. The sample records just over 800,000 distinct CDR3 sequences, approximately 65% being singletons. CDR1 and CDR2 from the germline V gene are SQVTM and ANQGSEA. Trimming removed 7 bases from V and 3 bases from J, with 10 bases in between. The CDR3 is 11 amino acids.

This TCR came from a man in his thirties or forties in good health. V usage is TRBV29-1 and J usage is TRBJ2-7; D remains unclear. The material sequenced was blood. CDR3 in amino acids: CSAQGFYEQYF. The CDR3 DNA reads TGCAGCGCTCAAGGTTTCTACGAGCAGTACTTC.